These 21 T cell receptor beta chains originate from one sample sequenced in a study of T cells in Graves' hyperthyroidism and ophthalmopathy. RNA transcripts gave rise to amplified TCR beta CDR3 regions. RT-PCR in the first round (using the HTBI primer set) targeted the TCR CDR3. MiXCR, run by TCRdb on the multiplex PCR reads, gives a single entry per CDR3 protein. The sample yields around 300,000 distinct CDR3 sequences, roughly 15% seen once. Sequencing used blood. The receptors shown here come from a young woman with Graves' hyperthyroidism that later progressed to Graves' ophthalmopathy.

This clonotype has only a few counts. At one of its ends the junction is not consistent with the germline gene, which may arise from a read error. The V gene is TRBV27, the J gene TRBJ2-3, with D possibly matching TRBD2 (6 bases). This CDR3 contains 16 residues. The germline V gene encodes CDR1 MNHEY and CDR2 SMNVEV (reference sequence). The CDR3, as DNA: TGTGCCAGCAGTTTAAGGATAGCGGCACTCACAGGTACGCAGTATTTT. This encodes CASSLRIAALTGTQYF.

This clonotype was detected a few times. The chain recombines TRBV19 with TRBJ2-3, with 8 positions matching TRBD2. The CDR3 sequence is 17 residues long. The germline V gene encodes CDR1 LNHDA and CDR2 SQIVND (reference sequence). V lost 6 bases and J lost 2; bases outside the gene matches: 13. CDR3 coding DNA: TGTGCCAGTAGACCGCCCCGGGAAGCGGGAGTCACAGATACGCAGTATTTT. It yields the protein CASRPPREAGVTDTQYF. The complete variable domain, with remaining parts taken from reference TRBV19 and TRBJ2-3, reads DGGITQSPKYLFRKEGQNVTLSCEQNLNHDAMYWYRQDPGQGLRLIYYSQIVNDFQKGDIAEGYSVSREKKESFPLTVTSAQKNPTAFYLCASRPPREAGVTDTQYFGPGTRLTVL.

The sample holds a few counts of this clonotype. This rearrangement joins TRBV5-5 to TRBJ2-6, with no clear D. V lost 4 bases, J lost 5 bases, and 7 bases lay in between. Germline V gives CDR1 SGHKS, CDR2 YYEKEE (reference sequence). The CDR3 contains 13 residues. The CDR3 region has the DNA TGTGCCAGCAGCGATCCTAGGGCCAACGTCCTGACTTTC. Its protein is CASSDPRANVLTF.

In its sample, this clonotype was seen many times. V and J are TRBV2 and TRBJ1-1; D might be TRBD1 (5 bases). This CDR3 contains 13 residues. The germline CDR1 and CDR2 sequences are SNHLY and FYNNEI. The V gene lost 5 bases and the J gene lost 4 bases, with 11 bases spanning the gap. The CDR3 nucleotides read TGTGCCAGCAGTCGGGGGGAGGGCACTGAAGCTTTCTTT. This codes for CASSRGEGTEAFF.

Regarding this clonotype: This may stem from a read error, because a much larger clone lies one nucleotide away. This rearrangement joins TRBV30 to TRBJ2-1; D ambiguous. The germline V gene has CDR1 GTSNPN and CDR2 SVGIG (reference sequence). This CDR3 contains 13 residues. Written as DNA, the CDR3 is TGTGCCCGGAGTGTAAACCCCGGCGATGAGCAGTTCTTC. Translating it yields CARSVNPGDEQFF.

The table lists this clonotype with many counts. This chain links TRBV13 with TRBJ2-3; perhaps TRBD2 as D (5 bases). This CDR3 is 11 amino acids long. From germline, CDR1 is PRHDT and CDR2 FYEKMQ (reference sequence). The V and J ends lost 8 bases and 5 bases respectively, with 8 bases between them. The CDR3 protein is CASLAGDTQYF. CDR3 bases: TGTGCCAGCCTAGCAGGAGATACGCAGTATTTT.

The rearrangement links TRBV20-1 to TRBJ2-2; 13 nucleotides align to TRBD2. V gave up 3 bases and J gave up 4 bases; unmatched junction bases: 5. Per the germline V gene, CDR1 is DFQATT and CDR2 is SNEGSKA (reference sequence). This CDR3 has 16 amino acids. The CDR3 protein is CSARGGLAGATGELFF. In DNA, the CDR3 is TGCAGTGCTAGGGGTGGACTAGCGGGAGCCACCGGGGAGCTGTTTTTT.

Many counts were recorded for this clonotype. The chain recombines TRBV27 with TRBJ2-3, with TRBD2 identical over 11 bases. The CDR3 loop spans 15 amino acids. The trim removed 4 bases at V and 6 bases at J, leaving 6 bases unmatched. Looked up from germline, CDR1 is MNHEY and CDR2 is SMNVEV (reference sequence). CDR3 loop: CASSYSGRALDTQYF. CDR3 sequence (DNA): TGTGCCAGCAGTTATAGCGGGAGGGCCCTCGATACGCAGTATTTT.

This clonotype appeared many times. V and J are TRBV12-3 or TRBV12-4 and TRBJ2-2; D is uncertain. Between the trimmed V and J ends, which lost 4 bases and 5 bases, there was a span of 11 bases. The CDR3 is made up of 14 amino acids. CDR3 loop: CASSWADGTGELFF. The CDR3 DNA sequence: TGTGCCAGCAGTTGGGCCGATGGGACCGGGGAGCTGTTTTTT.

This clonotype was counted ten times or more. The CDR3 nucleotides are TGTGCCAGCAGTTACTCGACCTCAGGGCCGGGCTATGGCTACACCTTC. This gives the protein CASSYSTSGPGYGYTF. The V and J genes are TRBV6-6 and TRBJ1-2, with D tentatively TRBD1 (5 bases). CDR3 length: 16 residues. Looked up from germline, CDR1 is MNHNY and CDR2 is SVGAGI (reference sequence). V dropped 0 bases and J dropped 4 bases, with 15 bases sitting between them.

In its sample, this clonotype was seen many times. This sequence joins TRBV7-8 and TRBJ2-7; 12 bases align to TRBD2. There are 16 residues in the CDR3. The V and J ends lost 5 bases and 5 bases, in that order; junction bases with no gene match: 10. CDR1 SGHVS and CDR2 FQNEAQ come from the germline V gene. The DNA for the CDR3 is TGTGCCAGCAGCCCCCGACTAGCGGGAGATGAGGACGAGCAGTACTTC. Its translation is CASSPRLAGDEDEQYF.

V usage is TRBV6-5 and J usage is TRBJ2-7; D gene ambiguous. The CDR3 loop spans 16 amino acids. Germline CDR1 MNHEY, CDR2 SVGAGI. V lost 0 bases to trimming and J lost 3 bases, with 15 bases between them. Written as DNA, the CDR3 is TGTGCCAGCAGTTACTCTAGATTGAGCCCCCGCTACGAGCAGTACTTC. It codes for CASSYSRLSPRYEQYF.

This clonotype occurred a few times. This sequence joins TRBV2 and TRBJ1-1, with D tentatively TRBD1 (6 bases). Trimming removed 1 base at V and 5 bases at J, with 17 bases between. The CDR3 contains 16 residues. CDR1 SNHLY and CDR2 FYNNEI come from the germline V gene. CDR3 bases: TGTGCCAGCAGTGAAGGAGGGGGGGGGAGGAGGACTGAAGCTTTCTTT. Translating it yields CASSEGGGGRRTEAFF.

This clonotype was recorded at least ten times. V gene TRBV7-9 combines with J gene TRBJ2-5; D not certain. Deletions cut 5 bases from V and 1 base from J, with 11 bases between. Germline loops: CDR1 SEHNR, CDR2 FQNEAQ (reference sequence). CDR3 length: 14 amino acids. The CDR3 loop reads CASSHRTLQETQYF. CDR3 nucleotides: TGTGCCAGCAGCCATCGAACACTCCAAGAGACCCAGTACTTC.

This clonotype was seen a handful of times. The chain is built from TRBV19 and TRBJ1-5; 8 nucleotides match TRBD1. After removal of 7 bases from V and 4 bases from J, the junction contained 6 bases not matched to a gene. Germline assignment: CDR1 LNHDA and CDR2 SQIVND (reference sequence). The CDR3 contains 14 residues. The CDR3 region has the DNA TGTGCCAGTAACGGACAGGGAAAAAATCAGCCCCAGCATTTT. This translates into CASNGQGKNQPQHF.

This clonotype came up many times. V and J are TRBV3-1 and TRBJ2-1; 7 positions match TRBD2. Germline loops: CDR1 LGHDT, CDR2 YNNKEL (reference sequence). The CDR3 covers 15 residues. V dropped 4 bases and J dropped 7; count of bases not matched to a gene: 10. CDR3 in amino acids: CASSRGLDNGNEQFF. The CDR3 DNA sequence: TGTGCCAGCAGCCGAGGACTAGATAATGGGAATGAGCAGTTCTTC.

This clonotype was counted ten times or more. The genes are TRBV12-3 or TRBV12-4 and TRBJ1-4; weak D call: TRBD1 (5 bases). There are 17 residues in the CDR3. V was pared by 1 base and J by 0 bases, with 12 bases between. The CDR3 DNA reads TGTGCCAGCAGTTTAGGACAGTATGATGCAACTAATGAAAAACTGTTTTTT. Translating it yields CASSLGQYDATNEKLFF.

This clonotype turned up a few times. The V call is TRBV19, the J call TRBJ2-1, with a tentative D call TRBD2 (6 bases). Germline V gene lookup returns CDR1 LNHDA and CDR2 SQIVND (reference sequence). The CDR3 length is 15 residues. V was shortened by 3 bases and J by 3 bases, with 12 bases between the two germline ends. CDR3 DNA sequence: TGTGCCAGTAGTATCGGGGACTCCCTCTACAATGAGCAGTTCTTC. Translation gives CASSIGDSLYNEQFF.

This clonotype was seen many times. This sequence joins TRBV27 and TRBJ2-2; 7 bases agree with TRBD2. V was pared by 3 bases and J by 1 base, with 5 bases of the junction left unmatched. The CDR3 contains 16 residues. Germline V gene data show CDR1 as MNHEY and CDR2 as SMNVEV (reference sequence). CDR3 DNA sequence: TGTGCCAGCAGTTTTAGGCTAGCGGAGAACACCGGGGAGCTGTTTTTT. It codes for CASSFRLAENTGELFF.

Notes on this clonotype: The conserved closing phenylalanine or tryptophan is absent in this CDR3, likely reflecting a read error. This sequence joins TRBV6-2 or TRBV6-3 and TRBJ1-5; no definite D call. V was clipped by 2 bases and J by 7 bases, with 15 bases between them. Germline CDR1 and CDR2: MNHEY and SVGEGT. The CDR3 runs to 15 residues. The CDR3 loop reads CASSYGKEVGQPQHS. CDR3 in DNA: TGTGCCAGCAGTTACGGGAAAGAGGTCGGCCAGCCCCAGCATTCT.

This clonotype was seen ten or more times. The CDR3 nucleotides read TGCGCCAGCAGGCACGGGGGGCTTTACAATGAGCAGTTCTTC. Its protein product is CASRHGGLYNEQFF. The chain joins TRBV5-1 to TRBJ2-1, with a tentative D call TRBD2 (7 bases). The CDR3 sequence is 14 residues long. V gave up 5 bases and J gave up 4 bases, with 13 bases separating them. The germline V gene encodes CDR1 SGHRS and CDR2 YFSETQ.